This T cell receptor beta chain is from a study of graft-versus-host responses after intestinal transplantation. Study at large: Every recipient underwent anti-thymocyte globulin induction, then tacrolimus and steroids for roughly 3 years.

Study-wide points: Recipient marrow harbored GvH clones, some of which surfaced first in ileum or blood.

Note on this clone: What it binds is not known.

Profiled with immunoSEQ multiplex PCR; TCRdb holds only in-frame clones, not every one. This table has roughly 120,000 clones, just over 90% appearing once. Source: unstimulated CD4+ T cells sorted from spleen or lymph node cells, taken before transplant. The origin of this receptor is a human donor who was the organ donor for an intestinal transplant.

This CDR3 reads CASSLDARYGYTF. The CDR3 DNA reads TGTGCCAGCAGCTTGGACGCACGCTATGGCTACACCTTC. This rearrangement joins TRBV5-5 to TRBJ1-2; the D is unclear. Trimming took 0 bases from V and 4 from J, leaving 7 bases between them. The CDR3 runs 13 residues. Germline CDR1 reads SGHKS; CDR2 reads YYEKEE (reference sequence).